What follows is one T cell receptor beta chain and its context. This receptor's antigen is unknown. One base away there is no much larger clone; base qualities are not given. This sample was taken from a study of cytomegalovirus exposure and HLA in healthy donors (dated by TCRdb to 2015 to 2018). Study-level background: An earlier analysis of approximately 640 of the donors reported 276 Gb of sequence data and 100 million to 130 million unique TCR beta sequences from some 180 million T cells. Roughly 300 gigabases of sequencing data and approximately 80 million unique TCR sequences were included in an early release covering several hundred HLA-typed donors. The T cell repertoires of some 700 subjects were profiled by immunosequencing and related to cytomegalovirus serostatus. In the later analysis, no new phenotypic data were used to find candidate immune exposures; instead, reliance was placed on TCR beta sequences and their occurrence across donors. To decide whether each TCR beta V gene segment behaved as functional or pseudogenic, an earlier analysis of nearly 600 of the donors relied on high-throughput TCR beta sequencing. All discovery cohort repertoires had been generated using a single sequencing platform. A later genetic analysis used genome-wide SNP genotypes for about 60% of the roughly 700 donors, treating that subset as a discovery cohort. Of the approximately 400 genotyped donors, approximately 83% fell in the genetic ancestry cluster associated with self-reported Caucasian donors. Along with the roughly 710-subject first cohort, a separate validation cohort of some 130 different subjects was used. A later analysis re-analyzed previously published TCR beta repertoires from roughly 690 donors and added high-resolution HLA genotyping to study TCR occurrence patterns. Donor age, sex, ethnicity and CMV serostatus were compiled together with the repertoire data. On average, around 230,000 unique TCR beta nucleotide sequences were sequenced per donor among about 400 genotyped donors of the cohort, with around 19% of those sequences being non-productive. The study combined high-throughput TCR immunosequencing, statistical association of individual TCRs with disease status, and machine learning to predict cytomegalovirus infection status. Five DR-DQ haplotypes were handled as single units for association and clustering, since linkage in the cohort was strong. The number of typed donors differed by locus: about 620-630 for A, B, C, DRB1 and DQB1; 500 to 550 for DQA1; approximately 610 for DPA1; and about 470 for DPB1. The study was designed to test whether signatures of past pathogen exposure could be identified by cataloging public T cell receptors. HLA typing included class I and class II loci at four-digit resolution.

The paper as a whole reports these results and caveats: The classifier was reported to diagnose cytomegalovirus status with high specificity and sensitivity in both the original cohort and the validation cohort. In a later analysis, HLA-associated TCR beta chains were found to be more clonally expanded and to have lower generation probabilities than equally common non-associated chains. A later genetic analysis reported fewer N-insertions in productive TCRs among donors in an Asian-associated ancestry cluster than the approximately 670-donor mean. In a later analysis, several top co-occurrence clusters were reported to appear linked to parvovirus B19, influenza, CMV and Epstein-Barr virus. Linkage disequilibrium might explain the correlated functional status among segregating V segments, but an unknown experimental factor could not be excluded. Because HLA typing was missing for some donors at each locus, association tests included only the typed subset. A later genetic analysis associated a missense DCLRE1C variant with V-gene and J-gene trimming of TCR beta chains, and an independent cohort replicated the association. A further reported finding was that TCR beta sequences accurately predicted the HLA-A and HLA-B alleles for most subjects in the first cohort. Most TCR sequences were seen in very few donors, while some public TCRs were found in many individuals. In a later analysis, most CMV-associated TCR beta chains were found to appear HLA-restricted, with HLA associations seemingly driven largely by CMV exposure. An earlier analysis of approximately 600 of the donors showed that most TCR beta V segments appeared in productive rearrangements either about 90% or about 30% of the time, which broadly matched IMGT annotations. The presence/absence analyses assumed that sequencing depth was roughly uniform across donors, and that assumption may not be true. The only immune exposure information available for the cohort was CMV serostatus. A few of the identified cytomegalovirus-associated TCR beta chains were confirmed in vitro to be specific for cytomegalovirus antigens. In the study, approximately 160 TCR beta chains were listed as associated with cytomegalovirus. In this cohort, only TCR beta chains were sequenced, and detectable features were limited by the absence of alpha or paired-chain data. In a later analysis, the rate of TCR association differed among HLA loci, with DRB1 alleles having the most associated TCRs and HLA-C alleles having the fewest. The 87-base-pair reads could not distinguish some IMGT-functional V segments, including TRBV6-2 and TRBV6-3, so those segments were excluded. A later analysis associated 15,000 to 20,000 TCR beta sequences with specific HLA alleles at a false discovery rate of 0.05. The authors suggested that the approach could potentially be extended to other disease states and immunological phenotypes. Because counts were too low, 15 to 20 rarely observed V segments, including chromosome 9 orphons, were excluded from the earlier analysis of fewer than 650 of the donors. When HLA alleles, especially DR and DQ, strongly co-occurred, TCR associations were difficult to assign to individual alleles. A cluster of highly shared sequence variants was judged likely to represent a technical artifact of the sequencing pipeline.

Libraries were made using the immunoSEQ multiplex PCR assay. A mixture of 60 forward primers for TCR Vbeta segments and 13 reverse primers for TCR Jbeta segments was used in the multiplex PCR. A multiplex PCR assay on genomic DNA amplified the CDR3 region of rearranged TCR beta genes. On the Illumina HiSeq System, the amplified TCR beta libraries were sequenced as 87-base-pair reads. In the original analysis: A later analysis tallied 70 million to 100 million unique TCR beta chains across the 650 to 750 repertoires, and 10 million to 11 million of those chains were shared by two or more donors. To remove PCR and sequencing errors, raw reads were error-corrected and collapsed into unique sequences using a nearest-neighbor algorithm that merged closely related sequences. Alignment of CDR3 sequences to IMGT reference sequences was used to assign V, D and J gene segments. For a sequence to be retained, a match of at least six nucleotides was required to both a V gene segment and a J gene segment. Rearrangements were called productive when the CDR3 lacked stop codons and stayed in frame with V and J; all others were non-productive. Following IMGT convention, CDR3 was defined as the stretch from the second conserved V-encoded cysteine to the conserved J-encoded phenylalanine. The earlier analysis of about 590 of the donors excluded sequences that lacked an unambiguous match to a single V gene segment. In an earlier analysis of more than 500 of the donors, a V segment was called functional when productive rearrangements were above 56.7%, and segregating when the standard deviation between donors exceeded 5%. A statistical classification framework was built for diagnosing cytomegalovirus status from the catalog of TCR beta chain sequences. V and J gene assignment, in a later analysis, came from comparing TCR nucleotide sequences with IMGT/GENE-DB human TR gene sequences. The TCRdist pipeline was used in a later analysis to assign CDR3 sequences and most-parsimonious VDJ recombination scenarios. In a later analysis, every TCR beta chain was defined by the combination of its CDR3 amino acid sequence and its V-gene family, and reads without a unique V-gene family were dropped. As a way to deal with suspected cross-contamination and a sequencing artifact, a later analysis dropped more than 500 nucleotide sequences that were highly shared and had low generation probability. In a later analysis, a clonal expansion index was calculated for each public chain from normalized within-repertoire ranks of inferred template counts. Generation probabilities in a later analysis came from a VDJ recombination model fitted to out-of-frame rearrangements, and those results were checked against IGoR. In a later analysis, TCR-TCR, TCR-HLA and TCR-CMV co-occurrence was scored with hypergeometric tests, and a repertoire-size bias correction was applied to TCR pairs. A later analysis estimated false discovery rates by permuting HLA or CMV assignments 20 times. A later analysis grouped co-occurring TCRs with DBSCAN, adding TCRdist sequence similarity when clustering within HLA-allele-positive subsets. Co-occurrence clustering excluded repertoires with fewer than 30,000 or more than 120,000 public chains, plus five with anomalous nucleotide sharing. The immuneACCESS repertoire file appears here via TCRdb, limited to in-frame rearrangements. These files lack a portion of the clones; in checked studies, under half of the deficit traces to unresolved V genes, and the cause of the others is not known. D and trimming were read from the DNA, whereas the V and J calls and clone size are those reported in that table. This sample holds more than 100,000 clones; roughly 85% were observed only once. The ten top clones hold more than 1.5% of the sample.

The germline V gene (reference sequence) sets CDR1 to LNHDA and CDR2 to SQIVND. The CDR3 spans 14 residues, from the cysteine through the phenylalanine. Solely the CDR3 DNA is kept, with 42 bases framed from the first base. A distance of 8 bases separates the germline ends of V and J, which lose 1 base and 2 bases respectively. The cohort consisted of approximately 670 healthy bone marrow donors. At the time of sampling, all cohort members were nominally healthy, though unrecorded immune exposures were likely present. The donor was CMV seronegative and was included in the group of a few hundred seronegative cohort members. Each donor provided a peripheral blood sample, and peripheral blood mononuclear cells were used for TCR beta sequencing. Genomic DNA extraction from the blood cell samples was performed with the Qiagen DNeasy Blood Extraction Kit.

Sequences were obtained from PBMCs. This sequence uses TRBV19 and TRBJ2-5, with TRBD2 as a weak D call on 6 bases. This TCR came from a man in his forties in good health and CMV-seronegative. CDR3 loop: CASSIGAGQETQYF. The nucleotide sequence is given as TGTGCCAGTAGTATAGGGGCGGGGCAAGAGACCCAGTACTTC.